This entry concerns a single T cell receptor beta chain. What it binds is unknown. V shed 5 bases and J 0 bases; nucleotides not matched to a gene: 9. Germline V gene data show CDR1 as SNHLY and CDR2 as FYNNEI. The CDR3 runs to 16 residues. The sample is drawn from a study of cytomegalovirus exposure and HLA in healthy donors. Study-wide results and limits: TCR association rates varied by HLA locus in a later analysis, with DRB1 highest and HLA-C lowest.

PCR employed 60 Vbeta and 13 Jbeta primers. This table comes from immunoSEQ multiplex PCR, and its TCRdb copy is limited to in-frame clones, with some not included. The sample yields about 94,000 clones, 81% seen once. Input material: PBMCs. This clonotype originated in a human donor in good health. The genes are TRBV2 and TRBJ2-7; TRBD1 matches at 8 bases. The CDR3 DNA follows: TGTGCCAGCAGTAAGGAGGCCACAGGGGGCTCCTACGAGCAGTACTTC. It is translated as CASSKEATGGSYEQYF.